These 3 T cell receptor beta chains were all obtained from the same sample, sequenced in a study of CD8 T cells in ankylosing spondylitis (dated by TCRdb to about 2017). Library construction relied on 5' RACE. Sequencing used an Illumina HiSeq 2500. Through fastp at Q25 and MiXCR, TCRdb rebuilt clones from the public reads, retaining in-frame beta chains. Each CDR3 protein gets just one entry, which takes the most common genes and DNA from the rows behind it. A total of over 200,000 distinct CDR3 sequences appear in this sample, more than 9% of them only once. The ten largest clones take up approximately 20% of the sample. Sequenced: blood, either unsorted or a sorted T cell fraction (not recorded which). Receptors were obtained from a male donor with ankylosing spondylitis or in good health (not recorded which).

V usage is TRBV30 and J usage is TRBJ2-7; the D is unclear. Trimming took off 1 base at V and 12 bases at J, with 10 bases between the two ends. The CDR3 contains 10 residues. Germline lookup yields CDR1 GTSNPN and CDR2 SVGIG (reference sequence). CDR3 DNA sequence: TGTGCCTGGAGTGGGCCAGCCTTGTACTTC. Its protein is CAWSGPALYF.

This clonotype has a count of ten or more. This rearrangement joins TRBV2 to TRBJ2-5, with 14 bases aligning to TRBD2. The CDR3 length is 16 residues. The J segment lost 1 base and the V segment lost 6 bases, leaving 4 bases of the junction unmatched. CDR1 is SNHLY and CDR2 is FYNNEI in the germline V gene. Here the CDR3 DNA reads TGTGCCAGCAGCTGGACTAGCGGGGGGACCCAAGAGACCCAGTACTTC. Amino acids: CASSWTSGGTQETQYF.

This clonotype was detected ten times or more. CDR3 nucleotides: TGTGCCAGCAGTGTTTGGGTAGGGACCTACGAGCAGTACTTC. Translated, it gives CASSVWVGTYEQYF. The chain is built from TRBV6-1 and TRBJ2-7, with no clear D. With 4 bases removed from V and 2 bases from J, the gap between germline ends came to 12 bases. Germline V CDR1 and CDR2: MNHNS, SASEGT. The CDR3 length is 14 residues.